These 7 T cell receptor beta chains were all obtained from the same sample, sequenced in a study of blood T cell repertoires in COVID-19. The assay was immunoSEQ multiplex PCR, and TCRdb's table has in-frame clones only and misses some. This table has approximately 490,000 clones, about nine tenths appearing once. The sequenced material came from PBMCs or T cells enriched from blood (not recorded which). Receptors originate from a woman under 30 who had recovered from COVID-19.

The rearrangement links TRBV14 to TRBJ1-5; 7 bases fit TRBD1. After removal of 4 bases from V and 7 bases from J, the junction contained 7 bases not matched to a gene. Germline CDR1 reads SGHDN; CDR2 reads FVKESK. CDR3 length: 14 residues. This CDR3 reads CASSPDRMSQPQHF. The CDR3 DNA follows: TGTGCCAGCAGCCCGGACAGGATGAGCCAGCCCCAGCATTTT.

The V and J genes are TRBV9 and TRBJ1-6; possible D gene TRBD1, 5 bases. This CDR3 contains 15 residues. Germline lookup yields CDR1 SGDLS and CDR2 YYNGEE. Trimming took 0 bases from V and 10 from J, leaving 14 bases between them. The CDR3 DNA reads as TGTGCCAGCAGCGTAGAGGCTAGGGGAGGGTCACCCCTCCACTTT. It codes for CASSVEARGGSPLHF.

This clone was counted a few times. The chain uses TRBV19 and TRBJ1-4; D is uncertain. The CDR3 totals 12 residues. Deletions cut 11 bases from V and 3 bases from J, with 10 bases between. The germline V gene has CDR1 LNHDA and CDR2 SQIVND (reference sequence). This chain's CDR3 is CASRRSNEKLFF. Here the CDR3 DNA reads TGTGCCTCGAGGAGGTCTAATGAAAAACTGTTTTTT.

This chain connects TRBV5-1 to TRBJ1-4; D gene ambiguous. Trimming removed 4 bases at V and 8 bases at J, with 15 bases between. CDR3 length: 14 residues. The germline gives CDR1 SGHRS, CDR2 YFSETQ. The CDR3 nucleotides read TGCGCCAGCAGCCCGGGATGGGATTCCGAAAAACTGTTTTTT. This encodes CASSPGWDSEKLFF. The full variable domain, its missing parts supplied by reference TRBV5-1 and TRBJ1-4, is KAGVTQTPRYLIKTRGQQVTLSCSPISGHRSVSWYQQTPGQGLQFLFEYFSETQRNKGNFPGRFSGRQFSNSRSEMNVSTLELGDSALYLCASSPGWDSEKLFFGSGTQLSVL.

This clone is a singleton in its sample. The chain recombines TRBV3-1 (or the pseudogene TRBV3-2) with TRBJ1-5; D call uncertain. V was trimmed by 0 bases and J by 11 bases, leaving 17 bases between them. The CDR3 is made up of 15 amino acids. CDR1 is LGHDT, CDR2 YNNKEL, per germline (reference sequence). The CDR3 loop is CASSQDLATLGAQHF. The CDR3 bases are TGTGCCAGCAGCCAAGATTTGGCCACTCTCGGGGCCCAGCATTTT.

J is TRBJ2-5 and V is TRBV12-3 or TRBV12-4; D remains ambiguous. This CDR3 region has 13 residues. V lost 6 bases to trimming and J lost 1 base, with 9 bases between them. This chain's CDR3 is CASSLRLQETQYF. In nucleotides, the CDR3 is TGTGCCAGCAGCCTCAGACTCCAAGAGACCCAGTACTTC.

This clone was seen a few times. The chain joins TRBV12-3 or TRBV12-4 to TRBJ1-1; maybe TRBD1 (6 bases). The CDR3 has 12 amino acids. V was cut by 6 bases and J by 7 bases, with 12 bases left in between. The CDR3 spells CASSPQGLEAFF. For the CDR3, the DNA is TGTGCCAGCAGCCCACAGGGTCTTGAAGCTTTCTTT.